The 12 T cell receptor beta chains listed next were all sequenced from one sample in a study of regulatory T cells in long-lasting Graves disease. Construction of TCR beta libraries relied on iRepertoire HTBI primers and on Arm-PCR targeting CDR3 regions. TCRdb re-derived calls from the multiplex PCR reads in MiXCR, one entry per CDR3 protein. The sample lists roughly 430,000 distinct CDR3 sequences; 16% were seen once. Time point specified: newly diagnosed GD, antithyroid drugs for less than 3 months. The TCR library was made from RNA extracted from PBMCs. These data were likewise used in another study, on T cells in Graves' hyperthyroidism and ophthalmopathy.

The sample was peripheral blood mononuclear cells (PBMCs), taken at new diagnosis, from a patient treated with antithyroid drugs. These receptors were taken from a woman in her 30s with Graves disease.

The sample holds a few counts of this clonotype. The CDR3 loop is CASSQDQWGFYGYTF. For the CDR3, the DNA is TGCGCCAGCAGCCAAGATCAATGGGGTTTTTATGGCTACACCTTC. This chain uses TRBV4-3 with TRBJ1-2; D uncertain. This CDR3 is built from 15 residues. Germline V lookup: CDR1 LGHNA, CDR2 YSLEER. V was clipped by 0 bases and J by 5 bases, with 13 bases between them.

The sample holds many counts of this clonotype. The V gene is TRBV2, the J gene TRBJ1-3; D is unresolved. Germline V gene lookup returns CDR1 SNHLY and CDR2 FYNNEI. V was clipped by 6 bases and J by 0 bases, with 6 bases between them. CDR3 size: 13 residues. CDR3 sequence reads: CASSRISGNTIYF. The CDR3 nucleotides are TGTGCCAGCAGCAGGATCTCTGGAAACACCATATATTTT.

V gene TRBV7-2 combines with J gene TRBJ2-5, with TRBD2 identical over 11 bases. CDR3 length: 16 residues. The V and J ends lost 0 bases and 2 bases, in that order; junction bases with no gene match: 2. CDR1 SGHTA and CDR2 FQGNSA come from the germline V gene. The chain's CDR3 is CASSLAGTSGQETQYF. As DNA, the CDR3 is TGTGCCAGCAGCTTAGCGGGGACTAGCGGACAAGAGACCCAGTACTTC.

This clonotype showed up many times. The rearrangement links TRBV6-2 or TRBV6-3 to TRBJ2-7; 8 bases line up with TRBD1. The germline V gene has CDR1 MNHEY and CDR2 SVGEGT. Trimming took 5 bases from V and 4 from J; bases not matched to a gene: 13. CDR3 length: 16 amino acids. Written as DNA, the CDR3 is TGTGCCAGCAGTGAAGAACCCGGGACAGGATCGTACGAGCAGTACTTC. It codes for CASSEEPGTGSYEQYF.

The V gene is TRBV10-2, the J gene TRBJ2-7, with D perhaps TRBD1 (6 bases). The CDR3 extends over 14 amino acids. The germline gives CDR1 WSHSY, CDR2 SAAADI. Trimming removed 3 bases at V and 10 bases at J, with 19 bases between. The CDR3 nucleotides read TGCGCCAGCAGTGACTCAGGGGACGAAACCCACCAGTACTTC. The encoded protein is CASSDSGDETHQYF.

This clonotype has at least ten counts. This CDR3 reads CASRTIRGSSYEQYF. CDR3 in DNA: TGTGCCAGCAGAACCATAAGGGGGAGCTCCTACGAGCAGTACTTC. The gene calls are TRBV11-2 and TRBJ2-7; possible D gene TRBD1, 6 bases. Deletions cut 6 bases from V and 0 bases from J, with 15 bases between. This CDR3 comprises 15 residues. Germline V gives CDR1 SGHAT, CDR2 FQNNGV. The full variable domain, in which reference TRBV11-2 and TRBJ2-7 provide the parts outside the CDR3, is EAGVAQSPRYKIIEKRQSVAFWCNPISGHATLYWYQQILGQGPKLLIQFQNNGVVDDSQLPKDRFSAERLKGVDSTLKIQPAKLEDSAVYLCASRTIRGSSYEQYFGPGTRLTVT.

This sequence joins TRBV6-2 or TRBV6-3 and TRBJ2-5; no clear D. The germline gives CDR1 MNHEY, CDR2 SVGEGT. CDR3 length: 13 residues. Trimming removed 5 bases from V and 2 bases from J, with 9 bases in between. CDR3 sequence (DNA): TGTGCCAGCAGTCAAATGGATCAAGAGACCCAGTACTTC. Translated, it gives CASSQMDQETQYF.

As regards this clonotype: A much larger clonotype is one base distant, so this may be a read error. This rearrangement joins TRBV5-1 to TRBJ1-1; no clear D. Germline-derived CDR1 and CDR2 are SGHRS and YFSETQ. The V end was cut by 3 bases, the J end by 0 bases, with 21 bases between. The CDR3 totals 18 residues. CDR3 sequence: CASSSGSSGLSVNTEAFF. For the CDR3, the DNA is TGCGCCAGCAGCTCGGGGTCCTCAGGTTTGTCTGTGAACACTGAAGCTTTCTTT.

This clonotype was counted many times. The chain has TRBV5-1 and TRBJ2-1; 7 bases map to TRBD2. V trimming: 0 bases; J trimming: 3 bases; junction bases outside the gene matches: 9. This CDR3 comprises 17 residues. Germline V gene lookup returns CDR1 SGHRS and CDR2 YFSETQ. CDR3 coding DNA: TGCGCCAGCAGCTTGGGGGGTTGGGGAGGGATCTACAATGAGCAGTTCTTC. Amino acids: CASSLGGWGGIYNEQFF.

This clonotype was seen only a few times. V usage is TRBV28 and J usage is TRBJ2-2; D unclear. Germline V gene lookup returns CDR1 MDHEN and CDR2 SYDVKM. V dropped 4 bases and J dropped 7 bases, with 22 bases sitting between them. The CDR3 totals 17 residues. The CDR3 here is CASSSTGFPKAIGELFF. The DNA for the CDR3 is TGTGCCAGCAGTTCAACCGGCTTCCCTAAGGCAATCGGGGAGCTGTTTTTT.

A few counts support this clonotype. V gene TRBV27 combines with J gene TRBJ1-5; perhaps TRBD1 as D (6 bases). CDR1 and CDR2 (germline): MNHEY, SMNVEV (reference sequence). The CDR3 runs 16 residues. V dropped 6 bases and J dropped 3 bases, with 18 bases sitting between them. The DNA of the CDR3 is TGTGCCAGCAGACTCGGGGGGCTCATGGCCAATCAGCCCCAGCATTTT. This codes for CASRLGGLMANQPQHF.

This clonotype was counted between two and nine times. The CDR3 is CASSNPGLPGYNSPLHF. CDR3 DNA: TGTGCCAGCAGCAACCCGGGCCTTCCGGGCTATAATTCACCCCTCCACTTT. The chain has TRBV7-9 and TRBJ1-6; the D is unclear. The CDR3 runs 17 residues. Trimming removed 5 bases from V and 3 bases from J, with 17 bases in between. Germline CDR1 SEHNR, CDR2 FQNEAQ (reference sequence). The whole variable domain, filled in from reference TRBV7-9 and TRBJ1-6, reads DTGVSQNPRHKITKRGQNVTFRCDPISEHNRLYWYRQTLGQGPEFLTYFQNEAQLEKSRLLSDRFSAERPKGSFSTLEIQRTEQGDSAMYLCASSNPGLPGYNSPLHFGNGTRLTVT.